Sequencing of this TCR beta chain was carried out in a study of T cell repertoires in cytomegalovirus infection. Study conclusions and caveats: Carriers of CMV plus the relevant HLA were identified by cumulative public TCR beta family frequency. HLA-C-restricted, CMV-specific TCR beta clonotypes were dominant ex vivo.

Regarding this clonotype: Antigen: not known.

This CDR3 has 15 amino acids. Germline V gene sequence: CDR1 SGHVS, CDR2 FNYEAQ. The ends were cut back, 1 base at V and 7 bases at J, with 17 bases in the middle. TCRdb ran MiXCR on the reads and lists one entry per CDR3 protein. The sample carries about 190,000 distinct CDR3 sequences, 25% to 30% recorded once. The TCR comes from a human donor in good health (CMV status not recorded). Some clones in this sample may be carry-over from other donors' samples. Sequenced material: PBMCs. V usage is TRBV7-6 and J usage is TRBJ2-7, with D perhaps being TRBD1 or TRBD2 (5 bases each). The CDR3 coding sequence is TGTGCCAGCAGCTTAGTGCCGGGACCACCTAAAGAGCAGTACTTC. It is translated as CASSLVPGPPKEQYF.